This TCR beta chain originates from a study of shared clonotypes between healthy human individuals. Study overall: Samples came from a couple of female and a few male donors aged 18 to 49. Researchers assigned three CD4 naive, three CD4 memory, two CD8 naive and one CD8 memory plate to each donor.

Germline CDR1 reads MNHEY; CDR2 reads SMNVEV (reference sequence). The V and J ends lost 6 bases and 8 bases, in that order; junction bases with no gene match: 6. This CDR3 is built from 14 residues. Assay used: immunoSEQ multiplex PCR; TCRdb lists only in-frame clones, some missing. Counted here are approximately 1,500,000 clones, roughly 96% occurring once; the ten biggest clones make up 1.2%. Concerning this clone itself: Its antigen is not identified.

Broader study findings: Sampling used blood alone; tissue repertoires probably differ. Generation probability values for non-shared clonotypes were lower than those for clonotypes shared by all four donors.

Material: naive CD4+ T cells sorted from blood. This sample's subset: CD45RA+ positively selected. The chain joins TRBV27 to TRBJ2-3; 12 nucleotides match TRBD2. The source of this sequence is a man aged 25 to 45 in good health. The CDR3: CASSVLAGGGTQYF. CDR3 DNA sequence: TGTGCCAGCAGCGTACTAGCGGGAGGTGGTACGCAGTATTTT.